Each of the 9 T cell receptor beta chains below was sequenced from the same sample in a study of blood T cell repertoires in COVID-19. Profiled with immunoSEQ multiplex PCR; TCRdb holds only in-frame clones, not every one. This sample has 60,000 to 95,000 clones, with under 95% found just once. What was sequenced was peripheral blood. These receptors originate from a human donor in a cohort sampled during active COVID-19.

The chain combines TRBV6-5 with TRBJ1-6; D gene unclear. Trimming cost V 6 bases and J 8 bases, with 17 bases left between them. CDR3 length: 15 amino acids. Germline V gene lookup returns CDR1 MNHEY and CDR2 SVGAGI. CDR3 sequence (DNA): TGTGCCAGCAGCCCAGGACTCACGGAGGATTCACCCCTCCACTTT. Translated, it gives CASSPGLTEDSPLHF.

The CDR3 DNA reads TGTGCCAGCTCACCGTTAGCGGGGGAAACTAGCACAGATACGCAGTATTTT. Amino acids: CASSPLAGETSTDTQYF. The chain has TRBV18 and TRBJ2-3, with 9 nucleotides matching TRBD2. With V trimmed by 3 bases and J by 0 bases, 7 bases remained unmatched. Germline CDR1 is KGHSH and CDR2 is LQKENI. The CDR3 contains 17 residues.

V usage is TRBV6-5 and J usage is TRBJ2-1, with 11 positions matching TRBD2. With 1 base clipped from V and 6 bases from J, the junction kept 5 bases outside the gene matches. The CDR3 spans 16 residues. The germline V gene has CDR1 MNHEY and CDR2 SVGAGI. CDR3 DNA sequence: TGTGCCAGCAGTTACTTAGCGGGGGGGCCGGGCAATGAGCAGTTCTTC. It translates to CASSYLAGGPGNEQFF.

The chain employs TRBV2 and TRBJ1-3; 8 bases align to TRBD1. Germline CDR1 is SNHLY and CDR2 is FYNNEI. V lost 6 bases, J lost 4 bases, and 8 bases stayed unmatched. There are 15 residues in the CDR3. CDR3 amino acids: CASRRQGARGNTIYF. In DNA form, the CDR3 reads TGTGCCAGCAGGCGTCAGGGGGCTAGAGGAAACACCATATATTTT.

The chain carries TRBV7-9 and TRBJ2-5, with 7 bases fitting TRBD1. With V trimmed by 3 bases and J by 5 bases, 9 bases remained unmatched. The CDR3 is 15 residues long. From germline, CDR1 is SEHNR and CDR2 FQNEAQ (reference sequence). CDR3 protein: CASSLPTGPLETQYF. CDR3 DNA: TGTGCCAGCAGCTTGCCGACAGGGCCGTTGGAGACCCAGTACTTC. Variable domain in full (rest from reference TRBV7-9 and TRBJ2-5): DTGVSQNPRHKITKRGQNVTFRCDPISEHNRLYWYRQTLGQGPEFLTYFQNEAQLEKSRLLSDRFSAERPKGSFSTLEIQRTEQGDSAMYLCASSLPTGPLETQYFGPGTRLLVL.

This chain links TRBV6-2 or TRBV6-3 with TRBJ2-1; 8 bases agree with TRBD1. This CDR3 has 16 residues. V dropped 2 bases and J dropped 6; count of bases not matched to a gene: 9. The germline CDR1 and CDR2 sequences are MNHEY and SVGEGT. CDR3 nucleotide sequence: TGTGCCAGCAGTTACAACCCGACAGGGGCCCCCAATGAGCAGTTCTTC. Its protein product is CASSYNPTGAPNEQFF.

This clone was picked up a small number of times. V and J are TRBV3-1 (or the pseudogene TRBV3-2) and TRBJ1-5; 9 bases are a match to TRBD1. This CDR3 contains 15 residues. Trimming took 1 base from V and 7 from J; bases not matched to a gene: 5. Germline assignment: CDR1 LGHDT and CDR2 YNNKEL (reference sequence). The CDR3 DNA reads as TGTGCCAGCAGCCAAGGGACAGGGGCTTACCAGCCCCAGCATTTT. The encoded protein is CASSQGTGAYQPQHF.

The chain's CDR3 is CASSLGWTGGDSPLHF. The CDR3 nucleotides read TGTGCCAGCAGCTTGGGCTGGACAGGCGGCGATTCACCCCTCCACTTT. The rearrangement links TRBV5-8 to TRBJ1-6; 7 positions agree with TRBD1. The J segment lost 8 bases and the V segment lost 0 bases, leaving 8 bases of the junction unmatched. This CDR3 spans 16 amino acids. The germline V gene encodes CDR1 SGHTS and CDR2 YDEGEE.

The V and J genes are TRBV29-1 and TRBJ2-3; 10 bases align to TRBD2. Germline trimming cut 5 bases from V and 6 bases from J; bases unmatched to any gene: 11. The CDR3 is made up of 15 amino acids. Germline lookup yields CDR1 SQVTM and CDR2 ANQGSEA. This CDR3 is CSVQGSGGADDTQYF. In DNA form, the CDR3 reads TGCAGCGTTCAAGGGAGCGGGGGGGCCGATGATACGCAGTATTTT.